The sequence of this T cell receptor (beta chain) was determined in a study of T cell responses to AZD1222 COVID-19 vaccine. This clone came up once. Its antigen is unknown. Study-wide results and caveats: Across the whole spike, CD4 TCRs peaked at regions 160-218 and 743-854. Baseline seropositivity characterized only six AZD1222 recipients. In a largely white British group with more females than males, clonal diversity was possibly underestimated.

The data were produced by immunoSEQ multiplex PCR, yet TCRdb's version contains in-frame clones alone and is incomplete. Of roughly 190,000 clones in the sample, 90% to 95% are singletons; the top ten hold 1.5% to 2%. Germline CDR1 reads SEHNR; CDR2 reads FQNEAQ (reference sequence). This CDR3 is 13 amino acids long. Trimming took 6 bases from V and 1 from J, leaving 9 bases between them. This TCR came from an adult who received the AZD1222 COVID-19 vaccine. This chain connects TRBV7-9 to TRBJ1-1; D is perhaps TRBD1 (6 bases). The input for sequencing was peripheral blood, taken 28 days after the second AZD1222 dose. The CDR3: CASRRTANTEAFF. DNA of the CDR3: TGTGCCAGCAGGCGGACAGCGAACACTGAAGCTTTCTTT.